The next 9 T cell receptor beta chains were all read from a single sample in a study of identical twins. TCRdb itself ran the 5' RACE reads through MiXCR, one entry per CDR3 protein. Here the sample spans about 890,000 distinct CDR3 sequences, 9% to 15% being singletons. These same records also appear under a second study, on yellow fever vaccine responses in identical twins.

Sequencing input: PBMCs. The receptors stem from a woman aged 18-30 years in good health.

This clonotype was detected only a few times. The genes are TRBV5-1 and TRBJ2-3; 8 nucleotides match TRBD2. Germline V CDR1 and CDR2: SGHRS, YFSETQ. CDR3 length: 17 residues. V dropped 0 bases and J dropped 2; count of bases not matched to a gene: 8. CDR3 loop: CASSLEASGQFTDTQYF. The CDR3 DNA reads TGCGCCAGCAGCTTGGAGGCTAGCGGGCAGTTCACAGATACGCAGTATTTT.

The genes are TRBV7-6 and TRBJ2-5, with 8 nucleotides matching TRBD1. The CDR3 covers 15 residues. Germline values: CDR1 SGHVS, CDR2 FNYEAQ. V gave up 3 bases and J gave up 4 bases; unmatched junction bases: 7. The CDR3, as DNA: TGTGCCAGCAGCTTCACTGGACAGGGAGGAGAGACCCAGTACTTC. Protein: CASSFTGQGGETQYF.

The rearrangement joins TRBV12-3 or TRBV12-4 to TRBJ2-7; 10 bases are a match to TRBD2. The length of the CDR3 is 15 residues. V gave up 6 bases and J gave up 1 base; unmatched junction bases: 6. The CDR3 spells CASSTIAGGSYEQYF. In DNA, the CDR3 is TGTGCCAGCAGCACCATAGCGGGAGGATCCTACGAGCAGTACTTC.

This clonotype came up a few times. The chain has TRBV10-3 and TRBJ2-2; D is undetermined. Looked up from germline, CDR1 is ENHRY and CDR2 is SYGVKD. The CDR3 totals 13 residues. The V end was cut by 2 bases, the J end by 4 bases, with 5 bases between. The CDR3 DNA follows: TGTGCCATCAGTGAGGGGCCCACCGGGGAGCTGTTTTTT. Protein sequence: CAISEGPTGELFF.

This clonotype was observed a few times. The CDR3 DNA follows: TGTGCCAGCAGTTTAGCAGGACGGGGGGCGCTACAGGAGACCCAGTACTTC. This sequence encodes CASSLAGRGALQETQYF. The chain combines TRBV27 with TRBJ2-5; maybe TRBD2 (7 bases). Between the trimmed V and J ends, which lost 2 bases and 5 bases, there was a span of 21 bases. Germline-derived CDR1 and CDR2 are MNHEY and SMNVEV (reference sequence). This CDR3 has 17 residues.

This clonotype was counted a few times. V and J are TRBV20-1 and TRBJ1-6, with a weak D call TRBD1 (5 bases). This CDR3 is built from 14 residues. Germline V gene data show CDR1 as DFQATT and CDR2 as SNEGSKA (reference sequence). Trimming took off 1 base at V and 7 bases at J, with 11 bases between the two ends. This CDR3 reads CSARVDSLNSPLHF. Written as DNA, the CDR3 is TGCAGTGCTAGAGTAGACAGTCTGAATTCACCCCTCCACTTT.

This clonotype occurred a few times. The rearrangement uses TRBV2 and TRBJ2-7, with unresolved D. Per germline, CDR1 SNHLY and CDR2 FYNNEI. V was clipped by 4 bases and J by 2 bases, with 12 bases between them. This CDR3 has 14 residues. CDR3 amino acids: CASSVGKAAYEQYV. CDR3 coding DNA: TGTGCCAGCAGTGTAGGTAAGGCGGCCTACGAGCAGTACGTC.

This clonotype was seen more than once but under ten times. The rearrangement uses TRBV24-1 and TRBJ1-5; 10 bases map to TRBD1. The CDR3 is 14 residues long. V shed 5 bases, J shed 4 bases, and the junction held 1 base outside the gene matches. Germline CDR1 and CDR2: KGHDR and SFDVKD. As DNA, the CDR3 is TGTGCCACCAGTGCGGGACAGGGGAATCAGCCCCAGCATTTT. It is translated as CATSAGQGNQPQHF.

This chain uses TRBV27 with TRBJ2-7; 14 nucleotides agree with TRBD2. Germline V gene sequence: CDR1 MNHEY, CDR2 SMNVEV (reference sequence). The CDR3 loop spans 14 amino acids. The V and J ends lost 3 bases and 6 bases, in that order; junction bases with no gene match: 1. The CDR3, as DNA: TGTGCCAGCAGTTTGGGACTAGCGGGGGCCGAGCAGTACTTC. The encoded protein is CASSLGLAGAEQYF.